The sequence of this T cell receptor beta chain was determined in a study of T-cell reconstitution after alpha-beta-depleted transplantation in children. Regarding this clonotype: Antigen: not known.

Unique molecular identifiers were used in preparing the TCRbeta library. TCRdb processed the PCR reads anew with MiXCR; each CDR3 protein has one entry. The sample has about 980,000 distinct CDR3 sequences, 25% to 30% seen once. Study-level results: There were reportedly several hundred expanded graft clones from which alpha-beta T cells came about two months after transplant. When one year had passed after transplant, most T-cell counts and diversity came from newly produced T cells. Recipient T cells and thymic progenitors that survived were the source of the high TCRbeta diversity seen at day 60 in some patients.

V lost 1 base to trimming and J lost 10 bases, with 14 bases between them. The CDR3 runs to 15 residues. Germline values: CDR1 SEHNR, CDR2 FQNEAQ (reference sequence). The sample here was PBMCs, mostly from graft donor cells, taken 360 days after TCRalphabeta/CD19-depleted stem cell transplant. This rearrangement joins TRBV7-9 to TRBJ1-6; D is undetermined. The sequence was collected from a boy younger than two who had a stem cell transplant for SCID, so the T cells may come from the graft donor. The CDR3 spells CASSLGAGPGSPLHF. Written as DNA, the CDR3 is TGTGCCAGCAGCTTAGGGGCTGGACCTGGATCACCCCTCCACTTT.